The subject of this entry is one T cell receptor (beta chain). This clonotype was seen more than once but under ten times. The sample holds no much larger clone one base away, and base qualities are not on file. The record originates from a study of T cells after yellow fever vaccination (dated by TCRdb to the late 2010s). Background on the whole study: The SMART-Seq v4 Ultra Low Input RNA kit was used to prepare libraries from fractions with low cell numbers. To follow T-cell clones before and after both primary and booster YFV17D yellow fever vaccination, bulk TCR alpha and beta repertoires underwent longitudinal sequencing. Bulk PBMC replicates and cell subsets were isolated from blood drawn at multiple timepoints before and after both primary and secondary immunization. The cohort comprised two healthy male donors, one aged 18 to 30 and one aged 30 to 39 years.

The CDR3 has 13 amino acids, counting the end cysteine and phenylalanine. Only the CDR3 part of the read is kept: 39 bases, read in frame from the first base. V is reduced by 1 base and J by 7 bases, leaving a spacing of 11 bases between them. The germline V gene yields MNHNS for CDR1 and SASEGT for CDR2. Summary of the overall study and its limitations: After the booster, most clones that had expanded after primary vaccination were detected again (nearly 97% of CD4 and more than 85% of CD8), suggesting broad maintenance of memory. Computational filtering was needed because FACS-sorted repertoires could contain abundant contaminating clonotypes from the bulk population. The secondary T-cell response was weaker than the primary response but faster, peaking on day 5 instead of day 15. A small share of clonotypes was detected in both CD4 and CD8 compartments, with the overlap likely arising from convergent recombination. Because the study included only a couple of donors, the extent to which the findings can be generalized is limited.

TCR cDNA was synthesized by 5'RACE template switching, through which a universal primer site and unique molecular identifiers were introduced. cDNA synthesis was primed from both the TCR alpha and TCR beta constant segments. Two PCR steps were used to amplify libraries, with sample barcodes and sequencing adapters being added in the second step. Libraries were sequenced on Illumina HiSeq 2500 (2x100 bp) or NovaSeq (2x150 bp). On the authors' methods: MIGEC handled demultiplexing of reads and collapsing into UMI consensus sequences, while MiXCR performed V(D)J alignment. Clonotypes responding to the vaccine were identified with edgeR on replicate PBMC samples, with the criteria of FDR below 0.01 and a log2 fold change above 5 up to day 15. Bulk clonotypes were assigned CD4 or CD8 identity according to which sequenced CD4 or CD8 repertoire held them at higher abundance. Clonotypes enriched at least 10-fold in dextramer-positive versus dextramer-negative fractions were classed as NS4B-specific, and CD4-biased clonotypes were left out. The public reads were reanalyzed by TCRdb: fastp trimming at Q25, MiXCR alignment, in-frame beta chains only. Identical CDR3 protein sequences are pooled into one entry, listed with their most common genes and DNA. TCRdb's processing, not the authors' own work, is the source of the V and J calls. The sample includes 65,000 to 90,000 distinct CDR3 sequences, with about 14% observed a single time. The leading ten clones occupy 20% to 25% of the sample.

Per the publication, the treatment or condition label means: live attenuated yellow fever vaccine strain. PBMCs were isolated from peripheral blood using a standard Ficoll-Paque protocol. Epitope-specific CD8 T cells were sorted using a dextramer loaded with the yellow fever NS4B epitope peptide, with anti-CD3 and anti-CD8 staining. TriZol was used to extract RNA from bulk PBMCs, CD4 and CD8 fractions, and dextramer-positive and dextramer-negative fractions. The TCR was taken from a man in his late teens or twenties who received the YFV17D yellow fever vaccine. The chain uses TRBV6-1 and TRBJ2-7; possibly the D gene is TRBD1, per 5 matching bases. The sequencing here drew on CD8+ T cells not binding an NS4B(214-222) dextramer, sorted from PBMCs, taken less than 25 days after the first yellow fever vaccination. The cell subset or site label on this specimen signifies: NS4B epitope dextramer-negative CD8 T cells. The DNA sequence reads TGTGCCAGCAGTGAAGTAGGGGTTTTGGAGCAGTACTTC. Its coded protein is CASSEVGVLEQYF.